This is a list of T cell receptor beta chains from one sample in a study of shared clonotypes between healthy human individuals. TCRdb's copy holds only in-frame clones and misses some; the assay was immunoSEQ multiplex PCR. Among over a million clones listed, about 77% were seen once. Sequencing used memory CD4+ T cells sorted from blood. The receptors derive from a man aged 18 to 30 in good health. Each CDR3 is given with its conserved first and last residue. A D gene is named only where the DNA matches it firmly. Clone size is stated in some rows and not others, as once, few, many or a class when expanded.

D	V	J	size	CDR3
NA	TRBV5-1	TRBJ1-4	NA	CASSETTGTGNEKLFF
TRBD1	TRBV2	TRBJ1-4	NA	CASSLQGAGEKLFF
NA	TRBV7-3	TRBJ1-6	NA	CASSPTAGSPLHF
TRBD1	TRBV5-1	TRBJ1-1	once	CASSQLQGTMNTEAFF
NA	TRBV19	TRBJ1-1	NA	CASSLGPNTEAFF
NA	TRBV19	TRBJ2-1	few	CASNSEGISYNEQFF
NA	TRBV19	TRBJ1-6	NA	CASSIFHEQGSSYNSPLHF
NA	TRBV7-2	TRBJ2-5	few	CASSLGGRVETQYF
NA	TRBV5-5	TRBJ2-2	NA	CASSPDRKNTGELFF
NA	TRBV4-3	TRBJ2-2	NA	CASSQEAQTGWGTGELFF
NA	TRBV7-9	TRBJ2-4	NA	CASSLVKNIQYF
TRBD2	TRBV19	TRBJ2-4	NA	CASSISTSGGAGSKNIQYF
NA	TRBV28	TRBJ1-2	NA	CASSPSGGGAYGYTF
NA	TRBV6-5	TRBJ2-1	few	CASRREFSSYNEQFF
NA	TRBV28	TRBJ1-5	NA	CASSFRQLGNQPQHF
TRBD2	TRBV19	TRBJ2-7	NA	CASSIRLAGPSYEQYF
TRBD1	TRBV30	TRBJ1-2	NA	CAWNRDLGQGLYGYTF
NA	TRBV5-4	TRBJ1-1	NA	CASSLKGGPTEAFF
TRBD2	TRBV4-2	TRBJ2-3	few	CASSQDGPGGGTSTDTQYF
NA	TRBV27	TRBJ1-4	NA	CASTGMGEKLFF
TRBD2	TRBV10-1	TRBJ2-1	few	CASSEGGGVKDEQFF
TRBD1	TRBV5-1	TRBJ1-3	NA	CASSSRQGDLGNTIYF
TRBD1	TRBV30	TRBJ1-5	few	CAWRRDSSNQPQHF
TRBD1	TRBV7-3	TRBJ2-1	NA	CASSLTGGTYNEQFF
TRBD1	TRBV5-8	TRBJ1-5	NA	CASSPYRGGGNQPQHF
TRBD2	TRBV11-2	TRBJ2-3	NA	CASSPRTGGGPATQYF
NA	TRBV18	TRBJ1-1	NA	CASSPAANLNTEAFF
NA	TRBV2	TRBJ2-5	NA	CARDQSVVSETQYF
NA	TRBV9	TRBJ1-2	once	CASSRTGSQGDGYTF
NA	TRBV5-1	TRBJ2-7	once	CASSPESGGKVYEQYF
NA	TRBV11-2	TRBJ2-1	NA	CASSKDSYNEQFF
TRBD1	TRBV27	TRBJ2-7	NA	CASSSLSRDRTQHEQYF
TRBD2	TRBV2	TRBJ2-1	NA	CASRISGGTLYNEQFF
TRBD1	TRBV11-2	TRBJ1-4	once	CASSLGIQGANEKLFF
NA	TRBV6-1	TRBJ1-4	NA	CASTLQGWNEKLFF
NA	TRBV6-5	TRBJ1-2	once	CASSYTDRPYGYTF
NA	TRBV4-1	TRBJ2-7	NA	CASSPGPGQAYEQYF
NA	TRBV6-5	TRBJ1-1	few	CASTGEQGTEAFF
NA	TRBV6-4	TRBJ1-4	NA	CASSDDGTLWVVDEKLFF
NA	TRBV19	TRBJ1-1	NA	CASSIGGAGNTEAFF
NA	TRBV18	TRBJ2-3	NA	CASSPPGGSTDTQYF
TRBD1	TRBV28	TRBJ1-2	NA	CASSSSGGGYGYTF
TRBD1	TRBV6-6	TRBJ1-2	NA	CASSSVDRAVGYTF